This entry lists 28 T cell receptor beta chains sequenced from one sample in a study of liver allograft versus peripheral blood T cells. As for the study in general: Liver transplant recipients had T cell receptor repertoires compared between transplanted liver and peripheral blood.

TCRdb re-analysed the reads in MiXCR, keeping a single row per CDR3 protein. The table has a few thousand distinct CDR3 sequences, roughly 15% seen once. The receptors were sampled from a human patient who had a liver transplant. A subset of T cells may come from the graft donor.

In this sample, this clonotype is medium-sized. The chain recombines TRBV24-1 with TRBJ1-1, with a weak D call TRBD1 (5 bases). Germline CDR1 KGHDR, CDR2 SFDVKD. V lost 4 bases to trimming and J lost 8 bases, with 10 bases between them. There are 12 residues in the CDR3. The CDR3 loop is CATSDHRYEAFF. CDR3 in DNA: TGTGCCACCAGTGACCACAGGTACGAAGCTTTCTTT.

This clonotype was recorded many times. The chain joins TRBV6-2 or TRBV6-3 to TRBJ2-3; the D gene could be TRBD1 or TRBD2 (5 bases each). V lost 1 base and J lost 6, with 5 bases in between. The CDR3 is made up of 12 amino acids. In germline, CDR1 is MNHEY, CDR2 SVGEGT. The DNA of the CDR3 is TGTGCCAGCAGTTACTGGGGGGATACGCAGTATTTT. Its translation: CASSYWGDTQYF.

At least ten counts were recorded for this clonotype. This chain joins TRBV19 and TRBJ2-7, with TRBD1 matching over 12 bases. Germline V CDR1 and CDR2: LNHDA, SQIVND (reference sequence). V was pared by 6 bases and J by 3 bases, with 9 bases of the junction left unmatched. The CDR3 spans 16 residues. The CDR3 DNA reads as TGTGCCAGTAGCCCGGGACAGGGGGCGGTAAGCTACGAGCAGTACTTC. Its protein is CASSPGQGAVSYEQYF.

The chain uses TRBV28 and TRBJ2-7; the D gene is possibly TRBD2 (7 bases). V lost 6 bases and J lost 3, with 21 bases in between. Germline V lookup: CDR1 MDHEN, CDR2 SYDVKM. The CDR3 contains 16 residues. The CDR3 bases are TGTGCCAGCAGCCCCCGGTTAGGGGGGGATATCTACGAGCAGTACTTC. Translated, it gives CASSPRLGGDIYEQYF.

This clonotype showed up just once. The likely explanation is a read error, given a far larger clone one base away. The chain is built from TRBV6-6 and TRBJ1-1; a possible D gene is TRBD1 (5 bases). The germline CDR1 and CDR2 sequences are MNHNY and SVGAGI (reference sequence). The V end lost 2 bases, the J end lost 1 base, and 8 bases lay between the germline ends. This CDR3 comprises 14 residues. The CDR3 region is CASSYPGGNTEAFF. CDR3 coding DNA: TGTGCCAGCAGTTACCCGGGGGGGAACACTGAAGCTTTCTTT.

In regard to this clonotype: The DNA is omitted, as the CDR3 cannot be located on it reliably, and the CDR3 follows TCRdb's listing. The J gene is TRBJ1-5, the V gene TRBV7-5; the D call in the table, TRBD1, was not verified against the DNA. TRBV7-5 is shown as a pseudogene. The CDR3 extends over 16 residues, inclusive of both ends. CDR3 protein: CTSVPAVGTGNQPQHF.

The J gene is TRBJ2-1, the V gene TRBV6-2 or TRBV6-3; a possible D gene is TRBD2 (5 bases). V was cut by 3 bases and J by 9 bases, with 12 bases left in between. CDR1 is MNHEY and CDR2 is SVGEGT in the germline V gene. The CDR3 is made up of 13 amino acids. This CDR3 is CASSYVIRGEQFF. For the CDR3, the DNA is TGTGCCAGCAGTTATGTGATCCGGGGTGAGCAGTTCTTC.

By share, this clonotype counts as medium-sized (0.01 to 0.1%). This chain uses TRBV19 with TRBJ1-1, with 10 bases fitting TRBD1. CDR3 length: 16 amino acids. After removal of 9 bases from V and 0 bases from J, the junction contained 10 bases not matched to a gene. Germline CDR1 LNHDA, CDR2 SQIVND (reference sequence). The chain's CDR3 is CASFPGQGSMNTEAFF. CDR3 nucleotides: TGTGCCAGCTTCCCGGGACAGGGGTCGATGAACACTGAAGCTTTCTTT.

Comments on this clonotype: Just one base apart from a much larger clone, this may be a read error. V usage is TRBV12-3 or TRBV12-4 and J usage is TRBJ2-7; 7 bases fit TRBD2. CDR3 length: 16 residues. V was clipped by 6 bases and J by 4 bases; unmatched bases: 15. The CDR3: CASSPVIVGGPYEQYF. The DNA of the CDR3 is TGTGCCAGCAGCCCGGTTATAGTGGGAGGGCCGTACGAGCAGTACTTC.

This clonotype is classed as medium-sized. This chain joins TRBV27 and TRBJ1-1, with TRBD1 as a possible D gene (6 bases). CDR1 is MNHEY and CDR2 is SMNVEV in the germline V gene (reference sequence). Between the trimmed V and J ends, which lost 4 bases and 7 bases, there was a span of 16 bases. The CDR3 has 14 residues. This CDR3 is CASSWGGGLNEAFF. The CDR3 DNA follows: TGTGCCAGCAGTTGGGGGGGCGGGTTAAATGAAGCTTTCTTT.

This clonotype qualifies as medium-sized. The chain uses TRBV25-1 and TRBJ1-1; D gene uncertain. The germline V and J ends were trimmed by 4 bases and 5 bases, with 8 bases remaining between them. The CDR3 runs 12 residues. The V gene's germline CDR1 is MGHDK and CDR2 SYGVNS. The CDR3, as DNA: TGTGCCAGCAGTGTTACCAGGACTGAAGCTTTCTTT. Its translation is CASSVTRTEAFF.

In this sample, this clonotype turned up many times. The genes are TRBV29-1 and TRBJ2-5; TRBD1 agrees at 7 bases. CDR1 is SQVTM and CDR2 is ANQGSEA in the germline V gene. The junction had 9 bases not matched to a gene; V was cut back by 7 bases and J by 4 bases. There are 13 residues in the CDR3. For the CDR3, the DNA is TGCAGCGGGGAAGACAGGGTACCAGAGACCCAGTACTTC. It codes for CSGEDRVPETQYF.

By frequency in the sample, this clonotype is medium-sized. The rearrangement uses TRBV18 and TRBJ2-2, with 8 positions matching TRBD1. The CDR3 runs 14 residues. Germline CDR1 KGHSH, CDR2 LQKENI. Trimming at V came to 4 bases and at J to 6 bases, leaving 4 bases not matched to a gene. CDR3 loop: CASSLGQGPGELFF. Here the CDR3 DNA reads TGTGCCAGCTCACTCGGACAGGGCCCCGGGGAGCTGTTTTTT.

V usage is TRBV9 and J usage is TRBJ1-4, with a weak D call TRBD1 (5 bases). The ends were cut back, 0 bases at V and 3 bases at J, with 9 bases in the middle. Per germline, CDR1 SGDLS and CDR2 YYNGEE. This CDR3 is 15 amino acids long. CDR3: CASSVEQGPNEKLFF. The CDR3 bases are TGTGCCAGCAGCGTAGAGCAGGGTCCTAATGAAAAACTGTTTTTT.

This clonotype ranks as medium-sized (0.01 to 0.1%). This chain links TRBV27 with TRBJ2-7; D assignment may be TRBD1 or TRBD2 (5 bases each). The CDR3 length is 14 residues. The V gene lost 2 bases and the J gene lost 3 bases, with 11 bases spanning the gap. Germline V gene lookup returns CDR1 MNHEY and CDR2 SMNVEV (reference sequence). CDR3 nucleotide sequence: TGTGCCAGCAGTTTAGGGGGATATGACTACGAGCAGTACTTC. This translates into CASSLGGYDYEQYF.

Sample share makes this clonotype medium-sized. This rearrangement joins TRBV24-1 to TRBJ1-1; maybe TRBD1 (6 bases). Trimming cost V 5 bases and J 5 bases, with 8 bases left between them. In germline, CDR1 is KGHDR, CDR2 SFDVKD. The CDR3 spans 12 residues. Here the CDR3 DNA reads TGTGCCACCAGTGGAGGGGGGACTGAAGCTTTCTTT. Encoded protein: CATSGGGTEAFF.

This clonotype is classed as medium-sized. For the CDR3, the DNA is TGTGCCAGCAGTTCAGGGGGCGGTAGGACTGAAGCTTTCTTT. It yields the protein CASSSGGGRTEAFF. The chain couples TRBV27 to TRBJ1-1; 8 positions match TRBD1. The V segment lost 4 bases and the J segment 5 bases; nucleotides outside the gene matches: 6. The CDR3 consists of 14 residues. Germline V CDR1 and CDR2: MNHEY, SMNVEV (reference sequence).

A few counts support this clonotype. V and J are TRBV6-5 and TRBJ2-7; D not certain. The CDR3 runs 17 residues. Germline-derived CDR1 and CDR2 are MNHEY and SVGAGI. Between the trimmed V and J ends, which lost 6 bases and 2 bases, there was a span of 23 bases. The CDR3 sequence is CASSPEFEAAITYEQYF. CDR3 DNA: TGTGCCAGCAGCCCCGAGTTTGAGGCCGCCATTACCTACGAGCAGTACTTC.

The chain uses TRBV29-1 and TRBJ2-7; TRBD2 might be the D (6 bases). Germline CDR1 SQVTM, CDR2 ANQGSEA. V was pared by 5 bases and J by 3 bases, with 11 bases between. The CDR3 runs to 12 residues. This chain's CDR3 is CSVRGTHYEQYF. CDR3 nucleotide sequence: TGCAGCGTTCGGGGGACCCACTACGAGCAGTACTTC.

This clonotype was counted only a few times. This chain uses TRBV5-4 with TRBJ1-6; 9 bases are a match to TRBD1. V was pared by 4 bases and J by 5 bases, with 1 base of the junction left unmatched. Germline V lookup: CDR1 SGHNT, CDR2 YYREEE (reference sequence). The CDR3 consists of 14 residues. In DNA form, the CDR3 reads TGTGCCAGCAGCAGGACAGGGGATAATTCACCCCTCCACTTT. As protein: CASSRTGDNSPLHF.

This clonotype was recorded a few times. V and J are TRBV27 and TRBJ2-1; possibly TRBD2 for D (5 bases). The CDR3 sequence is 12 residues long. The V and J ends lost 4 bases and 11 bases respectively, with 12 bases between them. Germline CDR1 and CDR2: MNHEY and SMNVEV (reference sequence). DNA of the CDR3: TGTGCCAGCAGTTCGCCGGAGGATAAGCAGTTCTTC. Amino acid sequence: CASSSPEDKQFF.

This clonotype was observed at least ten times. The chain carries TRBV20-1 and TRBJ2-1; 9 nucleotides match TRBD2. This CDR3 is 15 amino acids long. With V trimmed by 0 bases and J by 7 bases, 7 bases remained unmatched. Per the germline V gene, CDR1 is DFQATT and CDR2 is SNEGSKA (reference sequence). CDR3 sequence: CSARDLAGVGNEQFF. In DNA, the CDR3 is TGCAGTGCTAGAGATTTAGCGGGAGTAGGTAATGAGCAGTTCTTC.

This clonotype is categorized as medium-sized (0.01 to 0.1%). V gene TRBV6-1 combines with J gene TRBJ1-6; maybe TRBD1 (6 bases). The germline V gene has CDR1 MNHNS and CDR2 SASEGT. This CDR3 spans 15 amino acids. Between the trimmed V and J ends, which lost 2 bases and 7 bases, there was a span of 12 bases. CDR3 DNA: TGTGCCAGCAGTGAATCGGCAGGGACAAATTCACCCCTCCACTTT. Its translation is CASSESAGTNSPLHF.

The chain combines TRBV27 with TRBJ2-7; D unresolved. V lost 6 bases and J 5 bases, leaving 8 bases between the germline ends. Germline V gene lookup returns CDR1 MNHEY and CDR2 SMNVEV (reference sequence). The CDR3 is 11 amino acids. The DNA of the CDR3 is TGTGCCAGCAGCGATACCCACGAGCAGTACTTC. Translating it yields CASSDTHEQYF.

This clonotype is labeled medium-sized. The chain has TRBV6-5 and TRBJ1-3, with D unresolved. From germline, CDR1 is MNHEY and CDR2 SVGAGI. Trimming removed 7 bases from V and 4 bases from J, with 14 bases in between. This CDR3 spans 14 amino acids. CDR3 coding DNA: TGTGCCAGCAAGGAGGGCAGGCGCGGAAACACCATATATTTT. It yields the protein CASKEGRRGNTIYF.

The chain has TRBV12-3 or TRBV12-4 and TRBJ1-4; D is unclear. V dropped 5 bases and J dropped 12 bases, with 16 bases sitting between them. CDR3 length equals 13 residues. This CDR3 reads CASSHDPGGELFF. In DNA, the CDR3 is TGTGCCAGCAGTCACGACCCCGGAGGAGAACTGTTTTTT.

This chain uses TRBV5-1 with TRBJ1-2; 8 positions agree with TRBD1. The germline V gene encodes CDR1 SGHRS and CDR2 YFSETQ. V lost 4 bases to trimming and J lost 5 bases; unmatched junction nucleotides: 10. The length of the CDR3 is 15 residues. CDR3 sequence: CASSQSQGARYGYTF. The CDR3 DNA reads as TGCGCCAGCAGCCAGTCGCAGGGGGCGCGATATGGCTACACCTTC.

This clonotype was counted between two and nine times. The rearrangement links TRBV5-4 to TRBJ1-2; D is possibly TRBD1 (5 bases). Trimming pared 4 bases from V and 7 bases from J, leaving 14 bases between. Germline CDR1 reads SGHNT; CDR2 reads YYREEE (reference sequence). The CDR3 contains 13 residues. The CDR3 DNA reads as TGTGCCAGCAGCCGGGGGGAGCAGGTTGGCTACACCTTC. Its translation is CASSRGEQVGYTF.